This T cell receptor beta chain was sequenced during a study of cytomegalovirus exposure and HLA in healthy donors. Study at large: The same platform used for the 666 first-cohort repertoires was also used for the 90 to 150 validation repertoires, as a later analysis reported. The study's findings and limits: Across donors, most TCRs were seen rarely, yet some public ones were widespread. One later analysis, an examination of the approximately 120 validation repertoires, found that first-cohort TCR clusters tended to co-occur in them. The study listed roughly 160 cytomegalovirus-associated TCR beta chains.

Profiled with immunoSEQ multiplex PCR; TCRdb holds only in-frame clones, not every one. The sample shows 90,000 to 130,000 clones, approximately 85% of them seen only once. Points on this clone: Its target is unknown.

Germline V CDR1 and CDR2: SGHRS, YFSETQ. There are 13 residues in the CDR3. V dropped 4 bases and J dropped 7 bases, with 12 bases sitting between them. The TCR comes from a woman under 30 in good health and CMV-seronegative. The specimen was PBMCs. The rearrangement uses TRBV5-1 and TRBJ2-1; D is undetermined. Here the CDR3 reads CASSRFPGNEQFF. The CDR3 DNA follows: TGCGCCAGCAGCCGGTTCCCCGGGAATGAGCAGTTCTTC.